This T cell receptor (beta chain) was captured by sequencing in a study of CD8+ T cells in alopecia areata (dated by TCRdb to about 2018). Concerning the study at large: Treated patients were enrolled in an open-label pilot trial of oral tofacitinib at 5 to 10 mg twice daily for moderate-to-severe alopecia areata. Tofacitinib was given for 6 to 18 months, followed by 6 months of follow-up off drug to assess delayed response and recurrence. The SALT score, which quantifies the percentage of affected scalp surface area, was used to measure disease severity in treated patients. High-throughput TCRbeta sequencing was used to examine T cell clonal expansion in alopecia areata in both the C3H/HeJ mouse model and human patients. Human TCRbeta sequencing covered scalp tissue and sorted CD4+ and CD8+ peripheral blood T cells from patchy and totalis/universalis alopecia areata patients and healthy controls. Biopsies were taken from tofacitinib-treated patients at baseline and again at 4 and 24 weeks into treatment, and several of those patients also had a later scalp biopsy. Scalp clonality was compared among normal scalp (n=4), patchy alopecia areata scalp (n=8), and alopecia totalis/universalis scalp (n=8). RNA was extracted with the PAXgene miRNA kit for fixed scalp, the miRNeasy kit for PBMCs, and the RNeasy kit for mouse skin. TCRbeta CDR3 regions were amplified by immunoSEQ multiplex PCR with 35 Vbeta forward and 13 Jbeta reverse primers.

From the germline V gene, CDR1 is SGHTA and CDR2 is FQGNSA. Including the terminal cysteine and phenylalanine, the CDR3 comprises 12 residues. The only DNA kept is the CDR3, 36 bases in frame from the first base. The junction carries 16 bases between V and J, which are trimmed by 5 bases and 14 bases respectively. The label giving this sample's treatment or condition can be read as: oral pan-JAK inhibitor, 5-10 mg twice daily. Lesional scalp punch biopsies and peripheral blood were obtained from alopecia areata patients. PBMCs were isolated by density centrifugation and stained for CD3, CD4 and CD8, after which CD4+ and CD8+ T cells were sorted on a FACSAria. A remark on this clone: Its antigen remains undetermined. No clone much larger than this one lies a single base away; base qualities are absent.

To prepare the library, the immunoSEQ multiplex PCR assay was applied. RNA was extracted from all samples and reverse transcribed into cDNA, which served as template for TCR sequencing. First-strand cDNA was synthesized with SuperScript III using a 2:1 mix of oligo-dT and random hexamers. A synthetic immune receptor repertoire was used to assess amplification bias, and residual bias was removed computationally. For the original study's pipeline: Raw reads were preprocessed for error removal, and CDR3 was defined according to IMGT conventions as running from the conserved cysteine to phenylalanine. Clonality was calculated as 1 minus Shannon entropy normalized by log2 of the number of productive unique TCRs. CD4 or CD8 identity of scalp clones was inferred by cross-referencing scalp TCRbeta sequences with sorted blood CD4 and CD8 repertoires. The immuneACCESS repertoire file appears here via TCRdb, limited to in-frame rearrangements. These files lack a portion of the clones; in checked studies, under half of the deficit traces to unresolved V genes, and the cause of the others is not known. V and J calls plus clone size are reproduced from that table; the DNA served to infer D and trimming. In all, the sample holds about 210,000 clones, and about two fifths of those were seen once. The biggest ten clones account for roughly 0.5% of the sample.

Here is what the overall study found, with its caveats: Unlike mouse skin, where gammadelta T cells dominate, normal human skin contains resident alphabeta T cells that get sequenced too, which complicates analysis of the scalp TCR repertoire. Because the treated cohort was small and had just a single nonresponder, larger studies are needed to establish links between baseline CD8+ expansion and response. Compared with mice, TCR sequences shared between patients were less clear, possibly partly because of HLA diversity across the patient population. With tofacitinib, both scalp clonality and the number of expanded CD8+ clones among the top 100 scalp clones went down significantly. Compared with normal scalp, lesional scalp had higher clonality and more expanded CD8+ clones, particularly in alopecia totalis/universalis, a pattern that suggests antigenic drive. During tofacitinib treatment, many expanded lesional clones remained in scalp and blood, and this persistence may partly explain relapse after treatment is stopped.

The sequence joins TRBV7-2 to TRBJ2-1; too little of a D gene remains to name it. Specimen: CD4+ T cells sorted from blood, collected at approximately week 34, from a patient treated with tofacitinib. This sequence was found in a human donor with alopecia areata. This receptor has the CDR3 CASSTPPGGEFF. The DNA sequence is TGTGCCAGCAGCACCCCACCCGGCGGCGAGTTCTTC.